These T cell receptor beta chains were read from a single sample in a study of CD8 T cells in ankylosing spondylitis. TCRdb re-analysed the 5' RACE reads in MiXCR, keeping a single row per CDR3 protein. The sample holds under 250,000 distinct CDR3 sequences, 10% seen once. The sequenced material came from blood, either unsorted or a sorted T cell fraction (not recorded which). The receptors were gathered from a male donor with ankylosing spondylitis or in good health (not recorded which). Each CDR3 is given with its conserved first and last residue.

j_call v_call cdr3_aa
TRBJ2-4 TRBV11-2 CASSRVGVAKNIQYF
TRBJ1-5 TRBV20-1 CSALRTGYSNQPQHF
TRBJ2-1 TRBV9 CASSRSYNEQFF
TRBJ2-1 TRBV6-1 CASTPTGGRYEQFF
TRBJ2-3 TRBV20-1 CSARGLETQYF
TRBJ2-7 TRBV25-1 CASSESTRTSGGYEQYF
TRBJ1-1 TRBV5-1 CASSLGGTGRLGAEAFF
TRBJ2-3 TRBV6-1 CASRPSEDTQYF
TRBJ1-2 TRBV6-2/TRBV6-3 CASSYPASYYGYTF
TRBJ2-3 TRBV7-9 CASSLAFRTDTQYF
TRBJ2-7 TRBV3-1 CASSQVGGDRRPSYEQYF
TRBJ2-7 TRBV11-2 CASSFQGGQGYEQYF
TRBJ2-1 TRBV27 CASSFRTNEPYNEQFF
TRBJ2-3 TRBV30 CAWRGLREGRDTQYF
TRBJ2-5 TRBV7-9 CATQSDRPAETQYF
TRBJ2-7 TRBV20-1 CSAREGSGVVYEQYF
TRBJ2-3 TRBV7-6 CASSRDGRGTTDTQYF
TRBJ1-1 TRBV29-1 CSVVGYNTEAFF
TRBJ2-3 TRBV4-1 CASSQDWPGGPEMDTQYF
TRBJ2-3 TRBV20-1 CSARTGTPSLDTQYF
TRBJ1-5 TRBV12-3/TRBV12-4 CASSLGVSNQPQHF
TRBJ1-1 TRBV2 CASSEAPRVYTEAFF
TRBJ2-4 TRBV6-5 CASSYGSQGKNIQYF